A single sample is the source of the 8 T cell receptor beta chains below, sequenced in a study of cytomegalovirus exposure and HLA in healthy donors. The study ran its PCR with 60 Vbeta and 13 Jbeta primers. Sequenced by immunoSEQ multiplex PCR; TCRdb stores in-frame clones only, minus some. The data show around 150,000 clones, about 75% seen once. Sequences were obtained from PBMCs. These TCRs come from a female donor in good health and CMV-seronegative.

This chain links TRBV10-3 with TRBJ1-1, with 12 bases identical to TRBD1. The junction had 3 bases not matched to a gene; V was cut back by 6 bases and J by 7 bases. The CDR3 extends over 13 amino acids. Germline V gene sequence: CDR1 ENHRY, CDR2 SYGVKD. Here the CDR3 reads CAIRGTGGNEAFF. The CDR3 bases are TGTGCCATCAGGGGGACAGGGGGCAATGAAGCTTTCTTT.

As for this clone: Distinct nucleotide sequences in the sample also encode this CDR3. The chain recombines TRBV5-4 with TRBJ2-7; D gene ambiguous. Per the germline V gene, CDR1 is SGHNT and CDR2 is YYREEE (reference sequence). There are 11 residues in the CDR3. V was clipped by 2 bases and J by 3 bases, with 3 bases between them. The CDR3, as DNA: TGTGCCAGCAGCTTTAACTACGAGCAGTACTTC. Translating it yields CASSFNYEQYF.

This clone was observed a few times. This CDR3 is CAWGQGPNQPQHF. The DNA of the CDR3 is TGTGCCTGGGGACAGGGGCCTAATCAGCCCCAGCATTTT. The chain joins TRBV30 to TRBJ1-5, with 9 bases identical to TRBD1. The CDR3 runs 13 residues. Trimming removed 5 bases from V and 4 bases from J; junction bases left unmatched: 3. The germline V gene encodes CDR1 GTSNPN and CDR2 SVGIG (reference sequence).

This clone has more than one count but fewer than ten. The rearrangement links TRBV5-4 to TRBJ1-5; D is unclear. CDR1 SGHNT and CDR2 YYREEE come from the germline V gene (reference sequence). V lost 0 bases, J lost 2 bases, and 3 bases lay in between. CDR3 length: 13 residues. CDR3 residues: CASSLAGNQPQHF. The CDR3 DNA reads as TGTGCCAGCAGCTTGGCGGGCAATCAGCCCCAGCATTTT.

The chain links TRBV6-1 to TRBJ1-1; D is uncertain. The V gene lost 2 bases and the J gene lost 4 bases, with 2 bases spanning the gap. The CDR3 contains 11 residues. CDR1 is MNHNS and CDR2 is SASEGT in the germline V gene. CDR3 in amino acids: CASSELTEAFF. The CDR3, as DNA: TGTGCCAGCAGTGAACTCACTGAAGCTTTCTTT.

The rearrangement links TRBV6-5 to TRBJ2-2; D uncertain. The CDR3 runs to 12 residues. Germline CDR1 and CDR2: MNHEY and SVGAGI. Trimming removed 6 bases at V and 5 bases at J, with 7 bases between. CDR3 sequence (DNA): TGTGCCAGCAGCTACCGGACCGGGGAGCTGTTTTTT. It is translated as CASSYRTGELFF.

This sequence joins TRBV30 and TRBJ2-3, with 9 bases identical to TRBD2. The CDR3 runs 16 residues. Germline V gives CDR1 GTSNPN, CDR2 SVGIG (reference sequence). V dropped 5 bases and J dropped 0; count of bases not matched to a gene: 9. CDR3 protein: CAWEGAGGGSTDTQYF. CDR3 nucleotides: TGTGCCTGGGAGGGGGCGGGGGGGGGCAGCACAGATACGCAGTATTTT.

The CDR3 DNA sequence: TGTGCCTCGGCTAGCGGGTACAATGAGCAGTTCTTC. Amino acid sequence: CASASGYNEQFF. V and J are TRBV7-3 and TRBJ2-1, with 8 positions matching TRBD2. Germline V gene data show CDR1 as SGHTA and CDR2 as FQGTGA. The CDR3 consists of 12 residues. V lost 11 bases and J lost 4; bases outside the gene matches: 4.